A selection of T cell receptor beta chains follows, all from one sample in a study of shared clonotypes between healthy human individuals. The assay was immunoSEQ multiplex PCR, and TCRdb's table has in-frame clones only and misses some. The sample lists about 490,000 clones; around 80% were seen once. Sequencing was done on a sample of PBMCs. These receptors all come from a woman between 35 and 50 years old in good health. Some clones in this sample may be carry-over from other donors' samples. The CDR3 runs from the conserved cysteine through the conserved F or W. The D gene is left open where the match is weak. The size of a clone is reported for some rows only, either as once, few or many, or as a class for expanded clones.

J	size	D	V	DNA	CDR3
TRBJ2-5	few	TRBD1	TRBV5-1	TGCGCCAGCAGCGGGGTGGTGGGACAGGGCGGAAAGACCCAGTACTTC	CASSGVVGQGGKTQYF
TRBJ1-4	.	TRBD1	TRBV11-2	TGTGCCAGCAGCTTAGGTCCTCCGGGACAGGGCAATGAAAAACTGTTTTTT	CASSLGPPGQGNEKLFF
TRBJ2-7	.	.	TRBV6-5	TGTGCCAGCAGTTACTCGGAGGCGGGAATCTACGAGCAGTACTTC	CASSYSEAGIYEQYF
TRBJ2-7	.	.	TRBV10-2	TGCGCCAGCAGTGTCGGGGGCGTGGGAGACGAGCAGTACTTC	CASSVGGVGDEQYF
TRBJ2-2	.	TRBD1	TRBV9	TGTGCCAGCAGCGTAGCTAGCTTGACAGGGTACACCGGGGAGCTGTTTTTT	CASSVASLTGYTGELFF
TRBJ1-4	.	.	TRBV28	TGTGCCAGCAGTTTAAGGGTCGGGAAACTGTTTTTT	CASSLRVGKLFF
TRBJ1-1	few	.	TRBV7-3	TGTGCCAGCAGCAATACAGGGACCGCTGAAGCTTTCTTT	CASSNTGTAEAFF
TRBJ2-7	.	.	TRBV7-9	TGTGCCAGCACCCCCCCGCCAGGGAGCTCCTACGAGCAGTACTTC	CASTPPPGSSYEQYF
TRBJ2-7	.	TRBD2	TRBV7-8	TGTGCCAGCGGAGGGAGGGGACTTTACGAGCAGTACTTC	CASGGRGLYEQYF
TRBJ1-3	.	.	TRBV19	TGTGCCAGTCAATTCTCTGGAAACACCATATATTTT	CASQFSGNTIYF
TRBJ1-2	.	TRBD1	TRBV9	TGTGCCAGCAGCGGGGACAGGGGGCATCGAGGCTACACCTTC	CASSGDRGHRGYTF
TRBJ2-5	.	.	TRBV27	TGTGCCAGCAGTTTCGGGGGCAGGGTTTACGAGACCCAGTACTTC	CASSFGGRVYETQYF
TRBJ2-3	.	.	TRBV5-5	TGTGCCAGCAGCGTCACAGGGTTGGATACGCAGTATTTT	CASSVTGLDTQYF
TRBJ2-7	.	TRBD1	TRBV28	TGTGCCAGCAGCGCGCATCCGGGACAGGGGGTGGGAGACGCATACGAGCAGTACTTC	CASSAHPGQGVGDAYEQYF
TRBJ2-7	.	TRBD1	TRBV19	TGTGCCACCGCATACGGGACAGGGGGGGGCGAGCAGTACTTC	CATAYGTGGGEQYF
TRBJ2-1	once	TRBD1	TRBV29-1	TGCAGCGTTGAAGATCCAGGGGGCGCGGACAATGAGCAGTTCTTC	CSVEDPGGADNEQFF
TRBJ2-7	.	.	TRBV11-1	TGTGCCAGCAGCTTAGCCAGGGGCCCAAGCTCCTACGAGCAGTACTTC	CASSLARGPSSYEQYF
TRBJ1-2	.	.	TRBV6-6	TGTGCCAGCAGTTACGCTGGCCGGAGAAACTATGGCTACACCTTC	CASSYAGRRNYGYTF
TRBJ2-3	.	TRBD1	TRBV5-1	TGCGCCAGCAGCACCGGACAGGGTGACACAGATACGCAGTATTTT	CASSTGQGDTDTQYF
TRBJ2-3	few	TRBD1	TRBV28	TGTGCCAGCAGTCCCCCCCGGGACAGGGAAAAAGATACGCAGTATTTT	CASSPPRDREKDTQYF
TRBJ2-1	.	.	TRBV25-1	TGTGCCAGCAGTGAACCCGGGGGCCACAATGAGCAGTTCTTC	CASSEPGGHNEQFF
TRBJ2-2	.	.	TRBV7-3	TGTGCCAGCAGCTCGACCGGGAGTCTGAAAGGGGAGCTGTTTTTT	CASSSTGSLKGELFF
TRBJ1-5	.	TRBD1	TRBV30	TGTGCCTCGGGGAGGACAGGTCGGAATCAGCCCCGGCATTTT	CASGRTGRNQPRHF
TRBJ2-1	.	.	TRBV5-1	TGCGCCAGCAGCTTGGGACTAGTTGAGCAGTTCTTC	CASSLGLVEQFF
TRBJ2-6	.	.	TRBV6-1	TGTGCCAGCAGTGAGGCAGGAGCCTACTCTGGGGCCAACGTCCTGACTTTC	CASSEAGAYSGANVLTF
TRBJ2-5	.	TRBD2	TRBV7-3	TGTGCCAGCAGCCCGCTAGCGGGAAGGGAGACCCAGTACTTC	CASSPLAGRETQYF